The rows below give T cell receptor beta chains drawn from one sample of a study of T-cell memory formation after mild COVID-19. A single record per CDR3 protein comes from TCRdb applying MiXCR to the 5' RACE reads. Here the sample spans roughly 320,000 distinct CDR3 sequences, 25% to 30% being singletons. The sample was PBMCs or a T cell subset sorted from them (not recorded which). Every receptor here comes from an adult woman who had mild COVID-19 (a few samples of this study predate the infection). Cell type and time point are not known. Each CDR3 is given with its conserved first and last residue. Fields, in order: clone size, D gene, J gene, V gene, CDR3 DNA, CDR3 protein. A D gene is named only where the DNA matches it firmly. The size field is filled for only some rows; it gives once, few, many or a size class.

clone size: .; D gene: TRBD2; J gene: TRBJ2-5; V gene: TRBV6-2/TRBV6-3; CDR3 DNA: TGTGCCAGCAGCCCTCTCCCCCACGGGGGGGAACAAGAGACCCAGTACTTC; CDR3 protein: CASSPLPHGGEQETQYF
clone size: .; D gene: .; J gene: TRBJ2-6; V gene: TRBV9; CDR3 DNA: TGTGCCAGCAGCACAAGCCGCCAGATCTCTGGGGCCAACGTCCTGACTTTC; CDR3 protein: CASSTSRQISGANVLTF
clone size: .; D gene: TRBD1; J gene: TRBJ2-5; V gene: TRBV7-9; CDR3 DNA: TGTGCCAGCAGCACCCCCCGCTGGGACAGGGGTTGGTACCAAGAGACCCAGTACTTC; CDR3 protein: CASSTPRWDRGWYQETQYF
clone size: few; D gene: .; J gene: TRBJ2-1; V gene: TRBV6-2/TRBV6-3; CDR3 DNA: TGTGCCAGCATAGGCGAGTCCTACAATGAGCAGTTCTTC; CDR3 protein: CASIGESYNEQFF
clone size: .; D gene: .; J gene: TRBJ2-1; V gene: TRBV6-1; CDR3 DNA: TGTGCCAGCAGTGAATTTGTGAATCCAGCCTACAATGAGCAGTTCTTC; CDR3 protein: CASSEFVNPAYNEQFF
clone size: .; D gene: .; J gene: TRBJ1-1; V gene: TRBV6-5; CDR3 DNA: TGTGCCAGCAGTTACCTAGGGAAGGTGAACACTGAAGCTTTCTTT; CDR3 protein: CASSYLGKVNTEAFF
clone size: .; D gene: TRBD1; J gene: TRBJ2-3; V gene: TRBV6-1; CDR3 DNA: TGTGCCAGCAGTGGGGGACAGGGTACGACAGATACGCAGTATTTT; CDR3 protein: CASSGGQGTTDTQYF
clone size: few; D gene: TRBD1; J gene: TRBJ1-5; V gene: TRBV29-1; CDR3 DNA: TGCAGCGTTGGAGGACAGGGGGCGCAAGGTCAGCCCCAGCATTTT; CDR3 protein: CSVGGQGAQGQPQHF
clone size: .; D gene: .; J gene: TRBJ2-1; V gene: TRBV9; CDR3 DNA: TGTGCCAGCAGCGTAGACAGGATCAATGAGCAGTTCTTC; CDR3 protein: CASSVDRINEQFF
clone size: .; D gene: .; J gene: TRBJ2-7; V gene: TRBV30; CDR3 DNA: TGTGCCTGGAGTCGGAATTACGAGCAGTACTTC; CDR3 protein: CAWSRNYEQYF
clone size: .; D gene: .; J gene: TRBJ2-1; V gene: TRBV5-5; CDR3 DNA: TGTGCCAGCAGCCCACAGCCACCGAGCTCCTACAATGAGCAGTTCTTC; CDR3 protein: CASSPQPPSSYNEQFF
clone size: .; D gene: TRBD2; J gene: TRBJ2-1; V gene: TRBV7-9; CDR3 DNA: TGTGCCAGCAGCGATAGCGGGATCGGCGATGAGCAGTTCTTC; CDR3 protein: CASSDSGIGDEQFF
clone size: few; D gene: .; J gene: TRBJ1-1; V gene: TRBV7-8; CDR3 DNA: TGTGCCAGCAGCTTAGGGACTGTGTACACTGAAGCTTTCTTT; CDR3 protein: CASSLGTVYTEAFF
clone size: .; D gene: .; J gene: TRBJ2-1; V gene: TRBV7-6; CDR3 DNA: TGTGCCAGCAGCTTAGACGCGGGGTCCTACAATGAGCAGTTCTTC; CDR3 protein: CASSLDAGSYNEQFF
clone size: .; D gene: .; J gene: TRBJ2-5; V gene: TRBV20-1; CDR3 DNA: TGCAGTGCGCAACATTCGCTGGGGCAAGAGACCCAGTACTTC; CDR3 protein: CSAQHSLGQETQYF
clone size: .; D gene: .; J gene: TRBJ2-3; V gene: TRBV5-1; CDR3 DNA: TGCGCCAGCGGGAGGTACGAGCCCACAGATACGCAGTATTTT; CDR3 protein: CASGRYEPTDTQYF
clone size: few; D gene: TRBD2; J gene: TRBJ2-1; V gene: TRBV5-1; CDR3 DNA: TGCGCCAGCAGCGTCCCGGGACTAGCGGGGACGGATGAGCAGTTCTTC; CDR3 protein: CASSVPGLAGTDEQFF
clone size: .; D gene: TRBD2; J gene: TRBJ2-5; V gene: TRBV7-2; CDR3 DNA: TGTGCCAGCAGCCCCCGATATCGCGGGAGTCAGACCCAGTACTTC; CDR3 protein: CASSPRYRGSQTQYF
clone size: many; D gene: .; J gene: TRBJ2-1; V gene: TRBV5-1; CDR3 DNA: TGCGCCAGCAGTACTGGTGGGAATGAGCAGTTCTTC; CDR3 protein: CASSTGGNEQFF
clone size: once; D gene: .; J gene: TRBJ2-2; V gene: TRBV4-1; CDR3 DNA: TGCGCCAGCAGCCCGGGATACCTTCTCACCGGGGAGCTGTTTTTT; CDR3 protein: CASSPGYLLTGELFF
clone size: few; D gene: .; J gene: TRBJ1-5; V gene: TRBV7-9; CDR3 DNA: TGTGCCAGCAGCCACTCAGACAGGCCCACTCAGCCCCAGCATTTT; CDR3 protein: CASSHSDRPTQPQHF
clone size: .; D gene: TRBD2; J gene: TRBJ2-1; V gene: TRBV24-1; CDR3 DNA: TGTGCCACCAGTGACCATGGACTAGCGGGAGGCGGCAATGAGCAGTTCTTC; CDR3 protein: CATSDHGLAGGGNEQFF
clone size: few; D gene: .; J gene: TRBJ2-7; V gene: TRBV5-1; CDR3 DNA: TGCGCCAGCATAGACGACGGGGAGGACGAGCAGTACTTC; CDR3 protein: CASIDDGEDEQYF
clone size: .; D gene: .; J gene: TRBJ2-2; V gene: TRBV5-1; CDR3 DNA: TGCGCCAGTGCTGGACAGACACTTACGAACACCGGGGAGCTGTTTTTT; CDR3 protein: CASAGQTLTNTGELFF
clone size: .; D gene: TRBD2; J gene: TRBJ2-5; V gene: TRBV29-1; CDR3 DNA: TGCAGCGTAGCGGGAGGGGGGGAGACCCAGTACTTC; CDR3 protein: CSVAGGGETQYF
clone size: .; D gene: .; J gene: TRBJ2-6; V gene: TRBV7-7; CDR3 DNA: TGTGCTAGCGGTTCGACAGGGAAACTCTCTGGGGCCAACGTCCTGACTTTC; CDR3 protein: CASGSTGKLSGANVLTF
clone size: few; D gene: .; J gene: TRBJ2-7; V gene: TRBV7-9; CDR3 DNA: TGTGCCAGCAGCTTAGGGGACCCTGACGAGCAGTACTTC; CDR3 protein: CASSLGDPDEQYF
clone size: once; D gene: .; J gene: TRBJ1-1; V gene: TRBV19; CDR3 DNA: TGTGCCAGTAGTATCGTCGGGGGGAACACTGAAGCTTTCTTT; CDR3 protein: CASSIVGGNTEAFF